A single sample is the source of the 7 T cell receptor beta chains below, sequenced in a study of human T cells and chemical hapten exposure. This sample's time point: patch test 2, 6 weeks after DPC sensitization. Treatment defined: therapeutic diphenylcyclopropenone sensitization with weekly scalp DPC. MiXCR, applied by TCRdb to the RACE reads, yields one record per CDR3 protein. The table has about 78,000 distinct CDR3 sequences, 8.5% to 9% seen once. The source was whole blood, collected in connection with sensitization to the hapten diphenylcyclopropenone (DPC). The receptors were gathered from a woman aged 45-60 years with alopecia areata. Some clones in this sample may be carry-over from other donors' samples.

This clonotype was seen a few times. This rearrangement joins TRBV24-1 to TRBJ2-1, with 13 positions matching TRBD2. Trimming cost V 5 bases and J 3 bases; bases outside gene matches: 3. The CDR3 spans 16 residues. The germline CDR1 and CDR2 sequences are KGHDR and SFDVKD. CDR3: CATSGTSGGLYNEQFF. CDR3 coding DNA: TGTGCCACCAGTGGGACTAGCGGGGGCCTCTACAATGAGCAGTTCTTC.

Ten or more counts support this clonotype. This sequence joins TRBV2 and TRBJ1-5; the D is unclear. V dropped 5 bases and J dropped 4 bases, with 9 bases sitting between them. The CDR3 contains 13 residues. The germline V gene has CDR1 SNHLY and CDR2 FYNNEI. The CDR3 DNA reads TGTGCCAGCAGTATGAAAGGGAATCAGCCCCAGCATTTT. This encodes CASSMKGNQPQHF.

This clonotype was counted only a few times. The chain couples TRBV7-2 to TRBJ2-7, with D possibly TRBD2 on 6 matching bases. V shed 1 base and J shed 0 bases, with 19 bases lying between them. The germline V gene encodes CDR1 SGHTA and CDR2 FQGNSA. The CDR3 contains 18 residues. The CDR3 is CASSLGGGSGSSSYEQYF. CDR3 sequence (DNA): TGTGCCAGCAGCTTAGGGGGAGGTAGCGGTTCCTCCTCCTACGAGCAGTACTTC. Drawing the rest from reference TRBV7-2 and TRBJ2-7, the complete variable domain is GAGVSQSPSNKVTEKGKDVELRCDPISGHTALYWYRQSLGQGLEFLIYFQGNSAPDKSGLPSDRFSAERTGGSVSTLTIQRTQQEDSAVYLCASSLGGGSGSSSYEQYFGPGTRLTVT.

This clonotype has a count of ten or more. This chain connects TRBV20-1 to TRBJ2-7; perhaps D is TRBD1 or TRBD2 (6 bases each). Germline V CDR1 and CDR2: DFQATT, SNEGSKA (reference sequence). V was trimmed by 3 bases and J by 7 bases, leaving 19 bases between them. The CDR3 covers 14 residues. The CDR3 nucleotides read TGCAGTGCTAGCGGGAGTTCCGGCCAGGGGGAGCAGTACTTC. Translation: CSASGSSGQGEQYF.

This clonotype was observed a few times. The genes are TRBV5-1 and TRBJ2-5; D gene ambiguous. The V end lost 3 bases, the J end lost 4 bases, and 19 bases lay between the germline ends. Germline lookup yields CDR1 SGHRS and CDR2 YFSETQ. The CDR3 spans 16 residues. CDR3 DNA sequence: TGCGCCAGCAGCTCCGGGCCCGAGACGGTAGGAGAGACCCAGTACTTC. Its protein is CASSSGPETVGETQYF. Full variable domain (outside the CDR3, taken from reference TRBV5-1 and TRBJ2-5): KAGVTQTPRYLIKTRGQQVTLSCSPISGHRSVSWYQQTPGQGLQFLFEYFSETQRNKGNFPGRFSGRQFSNSRSEMNVSTLELGDSALYLCASSSGPETVGETQYFGPGTRLLVL.

In this sample, this clonotype turned up a few times. The chain joins TRBV13 to TRBJ2-7, with 11 bases matching TRBD2. The CDR3 spans 16 residues. Trimming removed 2 bases from V and 5 bases from J; junction bases left unmatched: 8. Germline CDR1 PRHDT, CDR2 FYEKMQ (reference sequence). The CDR3 loop reads CASSLTSGGPAHEQYF. In DNA, the CDR3 is TGTGCCAGCAGCTTAACTAGCGGGGGCCCAGCACACGAGCAGTACTTC.

In this sample, this clonotype turned up many times. One junction end disagrees with the germline gene, perhaps due to a read error. The chain is built from TRBV5-1 and TRBJ1-1, with D possibly TRBD1 on 6 matching bases. Looked up from germline, CDR1 is SGHRS and CDR2 is YFSETQ. CDR3 length equals 14 residues. CDR3 nucleotide sequence: TGTGCCAGCAGCTTAGTACAGGGGAACACTGAAGCTTTCTTT. Translating gives CASSLVQGNTEAFF.